This TCR beta chain was observed in a study of shared T cell receptors in the human thymus. The CDR3 covers 12 residues. Per germline, CDR1 SGHVS and CDR2 FNYEAQ. Trimming removed 5 bases at V and 16 bases at J, with 18 bases between. The repertoire was sequenced with immunoSEQ multiplex PCR; TCRdb's copy has only in-frame clones and lacks some. The profile shows 500,000 to 750,000 clones, more than 75% of them singletons. This clone was seen once. The sample was also reused in another study, on human thymus T cells. From that study: Healthy Finnish infants having corrective surgery for congenital heart defects served as donors. Thymus tissue was removed during corrective cardiac surgery. What appeared biased in thymic and blood repertoires was the usage of V and J genes. Related studies noted strongly shared thymic repertoires across unrelated people.

Sequenced material: thymocytes. V usage is TRBV7-6 and J usage is TRBJ2-1; no reliable D call. This receptor was identified in a boy under two years old with a congenital heart defect. The CDR3 coding sequence is TGTGCCAGCAGCCCTCTCGGGTACGAGCGCTTCTTC. Protein sequence: CASSPLGYERFF.